This TCR beta chain originates from a study of T cell responses to AZD1222 COVID-19 vaccine. Study observations and caveats: Clonal diversity was possibly underestimated, and white British individuals and females predominated among donors. After two AZD1222 doses, spike-specific TCR breadth and depth rose versus day 0.

Generated by immunoSEQ multiplex PCR, the TCRdb table keeps only in-frame clones and is missing some. The sample shows fewer than 150,000 clones, around 89% of them seen only once. Trimming removed 0 bases from V and 11 bases from J, with 16 bases in between. The germline gives CDR1 LGHDT, CDR2 YNNKEL (reference sequence). This CDR3 is built from 14 residues. Turning to this clone: As yet, its antigen is unknown.

J is TRBJ1-1 and V is TRBV3-1 (or the pseudogene TRBV3-2), with a possible D match to TRBD1 (5 bases). Here the sequenced sample was peripheral blood, taken 28 days after the second AZD1222 dose. The clonotype was recovered from an adult who received the AZD1222 COVID-19 vaccine. The CDR3 nucleotides read TGTGCCAGCAGCCAAGAGGGACGGCGTTCGGGTGCTTTCTTT. Translation gives CASSQEGRRSGAFF.